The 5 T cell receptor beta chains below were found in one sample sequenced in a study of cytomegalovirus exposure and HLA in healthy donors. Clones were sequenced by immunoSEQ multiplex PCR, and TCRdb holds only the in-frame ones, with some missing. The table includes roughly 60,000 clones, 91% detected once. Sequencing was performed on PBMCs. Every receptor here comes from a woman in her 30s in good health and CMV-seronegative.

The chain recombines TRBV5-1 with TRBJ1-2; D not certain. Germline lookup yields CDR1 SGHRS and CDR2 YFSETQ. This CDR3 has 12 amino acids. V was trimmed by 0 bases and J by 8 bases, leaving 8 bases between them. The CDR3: CASSLGERGYTF. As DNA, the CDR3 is TGCGCCAGCAGCTTGGGGGAGCGCGGCTACACCTTC.

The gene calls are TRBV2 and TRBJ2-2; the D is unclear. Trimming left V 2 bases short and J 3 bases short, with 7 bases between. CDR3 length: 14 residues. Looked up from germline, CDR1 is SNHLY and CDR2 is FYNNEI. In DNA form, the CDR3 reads TGTGCCAGCAGTGAATCCCCTTACACCGGGGAGCTGTTTTTT. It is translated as CASSESPYTGELFF.

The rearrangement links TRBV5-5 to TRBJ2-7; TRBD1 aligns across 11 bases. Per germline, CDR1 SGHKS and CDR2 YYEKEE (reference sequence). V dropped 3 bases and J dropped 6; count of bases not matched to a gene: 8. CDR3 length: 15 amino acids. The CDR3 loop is CASSWEGTGGREQYF. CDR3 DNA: TGTGCCAGCAGCTGGGAAGGGACAGGGGGTCGCGAGCAGTACTTC.

In nucleotides, the CDR3 is TGTGCCAGCAGCTTAGTGACAATCGAGTCCTACGAGCAGTACTTC. Translation: CASSLVTIESYEQYF. The chain employs TRBV11-2 and TRBJ2-7, with unresolved D. In germline, CDR1 is SGHAT, CDR2 FQNNGV. The CDR3 extends over 15 amino acids. Trimming removed 1 base from V and 1 base from J, with 11 bases in between. The variable domain in full, completed from reference TRBV11-2 and TRBJ2-7, reads EAGVAQSPRYKIIEKRQSVAFWCNPISGHATLYWYQQILGQGPKLLIQFQNNGVVDDSQLPKDRFSAERLKGVDSTLKIQPAKLEDSAVYLCASSLVTIESYEQYFGPGTRLTVT.

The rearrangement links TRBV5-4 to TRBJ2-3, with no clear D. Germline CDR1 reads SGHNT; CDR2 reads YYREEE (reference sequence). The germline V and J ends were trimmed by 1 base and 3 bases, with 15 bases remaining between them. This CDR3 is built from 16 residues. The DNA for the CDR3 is TGTGCCAGCAGCTTGACCCTAGACCCAATTACAGATACGCAGTATTTT. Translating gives CASSLTLDPITDTQYF.